This T cell receptor beta chain was obtained from a study of cytomegalovirus exposure and HLA in healthy donors. Study background: Earlier, some 180 million T cells were analyzed, and 117 million unique TCR beta sequences were found among them.

The PCR contained 60 Vbeta and 13 Jbeta primers. Authors' analysis steps: In a later analysis, around 10 million of 65 million to 80 million unique beta chains occurred in at least two donors. The repertoire was sequenced with immunoSEQ multiplex PCR; TCRdb's copy has only in-frame clones and lacks some. That table furnishes V, J and clone size, whereas the DNA furnished D and trimming. The table lists over 150,000 clones. The V segment lost 5 bases and the J segment 5 bases; nucleotides outside the gene matches: 4. The CDR3 spans 14 residues. Looked up from germline, CDR1 is ENHRY and CDR2 is SYGVKD. The donors (healthy individuals) were bone marrow donors.

The rearrangement joins TRBV10-3 to TRBJ2-1; TRBD1 agrees at 9 bases. Sequences were obtained from PBMCs. This receptor was identified in a boy between 10 and 17 years old in good health and CMV-seronegative. The CDR3 loop is CAISTRDRDNEQFF. The CDR3 DNA is TGTGCCATCAGTACGAGGGACAGGGACAATGAGCAGTTCTTC.